The 30 T cell receptor beta chains below come from one sample, sequenced in a study of neurological immune-mediated disorders. Time point specified: technical triplicate 3. One entry per CDR3 protein, called by TCRdb with MiXCR from the 5' RACE reads. The table has 25,000 to 35,000 distinct CDR3 sequences, about a sixth seen once. The sample consisted of CD4+ T cells from blood. These receptors originate from a female donor with HTLV-1-associated myelopathy (HAM/TSP).

Regarding this clonotype: The germline gene is not matched at one end of the junction; a read error may be the cause. The V gene is TRBV3-1, the J gene TRBJ2-1; 10 bases align to TRBD2. Germline CDR1 reads LGHDT; CDR2 reads YNNKEL (reference sequence). The CDR3 consists of 14 residues. CDR3: CASISAGGDNEQFF. The CDR3 DNA is TGCGCCAGCATCTCAGCGGGGGGGGACAATGAGCAGTTCTTC.

Turning to this clonotype: Because the CDR3's place on the DNA is in doubt, the DNA is left out and the CDR3 is given as listed by TCRdb. V usage is TRBV5-1 and J usage is TRBJ1-5. The CDR3 adds up to 21 amino acids, both ends counted. Germline loops: CDR1 SGHRS, CDR2 YFSETQ. CDR3 loop: CASSFYICSARDRGGNQPQHF.

V usage is TRBV15 and J usage is TRBJ2-1; 11 bases are shared with TRBD2. The CDR3 runs to 16 residues. V lost 0 bases to trimming and J lost 14 bases; unmatched junction nucleotides: 12. Germline V lookup: CDR1 LNHNV, CDR2 YYDKDF (reference sequence). The CDR3 DNA reads TGTGCCACCAGCAGAGATTTAGTGACTAGCGGGATAGGGGAGTTCTTC. Its translation: CATSRDLVTSGIGEFF.

This clonotype has a count of ten or more. This chain uses TRBV6-5 with TRBJ1-1; D is ambiguous. The CDR3 runs 16 residues. Germline values: CDR1 MNHEY, CDR2 SVGAGI. Deletions cut 2 bases from V and 5 bases from J, with 18 bases between. CDR3 in amino acids: CASSYAQPRAGTEAFF. As DNA, the CDR3 is TGTGCCAGCAGTTACGCCCAGCCTAGGGCTGGGACTGAAGCTTTCTTT.

This clonotype was seen at least ten times. The chain combines TRBV5-1 with TRBJ1-1; D ambiguous. Germline CDR1 SGHRS, CDR2 YFSETQ. Trimming left V 0 bases short and J 0 bases short, with 9 bases between. The CDR3 extends over 15 amino acids. The CDR3 coding sequence is TGCGCCAGCAGCTTGGCTGCAGGACTGAACACTGAAGCTTTCTTT. As protein: CASSLAAGLNTEAFF. The entire variable domain, with the rest obtained from reference TRBV5-1 and TRBJ1-1, is as follows: KAGVTQTPRYLIKTRGQQVTLSCSPISGHRSVSWYQQTPGQGLQFLFEYFSETQRNKGNFPGRFSGRQFSNSRSEMNVSTLELGDSALYLCASSLAAGLNTEAFFGQGTRLTVV.

This clonotype is labeled medium-sized (0.01 to 0.1%). The genes are TRBV7-3 and TRBJ2-1, with D possibly TRBD2 on 6 matching bases. Trimming removed 2 bases at V and 1 base at J, with 6 bases between. Germline CDR1 reads SGHTA; CDR2 reads FQGTGA. This CDR3 contains 14 residues. CDR3 region: CASSLAGSYNEQFF. CDR3 DNA: TGTGCCAGCAGCTTAGCGGGGTCCTACAATGAGCAGTTCTTC. The variable domain in full, completed from reference TRBV7-3 and TRBJ2-1, reads GAGVSQTPSNKVTEKGKYVELRCDPISGHTALYWYRQSLGQGPEFLIYFQGTGAADDSGLPNDRFFAVRPEGSVSTLKIQRTERGDSAVYLCASSLAGSYNEQFFGPGTRLTVL.

This clonotype was picked up many times. V usage is TRBV4-2 and J usage is TRBJ1-1; 7 bases agree with TRBD1. Germline V gene lookup returns CDR1 LGHNA and CDR2 YNFKEQ. The V segment lost 0 bases and the J segment 2 bases; nucleotides outside the gene matches: 12. The CDR3 loop spans 18 amino acids. The CDR3 protein is CASSQERGGQVGNTEAFF. As DNA, the CDR3 is TGTGCCAGCAGCCAAGAAAGAGGAGGACAGGTGGGAAACACTGAAGCTTTCTTT.

Ten or more counts support this clonotype. V usage is TRBV5-4 and J usage is TRBJ2-3, with 14 bases aligning to TRBD2. V shed 4 bases and J 6 bases; nucleotides not matched to a gene: 10. The CDR3 covers 17 residues. Germline loops: CDR1 SGHNT, CDR2 YYREEE (reference sequence). The CDR3 coding sequence is TGTGCCAGCAGCCAAATGACTAGCGGGGGGGGTAGGGATACGCAGTATTTT. Its translation is CASSQMTSGGGRDTQYF.

The table lists this clonotype with many counts. V usage is TRBV6-6 and J usage is TRBJ2-7, with D perhaps TRBD1 (6 bases). The CDR3 has 12 residues. Germline V CDR1 and CDR2: MNHNY, SVGAGI (reference sequence). V was pared by 6 bases and J by 3 bases, with 9 bases between. The CDR3 DNA follows: TGTGCCAGCAGACAGGGCCTCTACGAGCAGTACTTC. Protein: CASRQGLYEQYF.

In its sample, this clonotype was seen many times. The gene calls are TRBV6-2 or TRBV6-3 and TRBJ1-1; no clear D gene. This CDR3 has 13 amino acids. Germline V gene lookup returns CDR1 MNHEY and CDR2 SVGEGT. The germline V and J ends were trimmed by 8 bases and 1 base, with 11 bases remaining between them. The CDR3 loop reads CASFRASNTEAFF. CDR3 nucleotide sequence: TGTGCCAGCTTCCGGGCCTCGAACACTGAAGCTTTCTTT.

This clonotype appeared once. The DNA is omitted, as the CDR3 cannot be located on it reliably, and the CDR3 follows TCRdb's listing. This chain connects TRBV7-2 to TRBJ1-6; the table calls TRBD1, which could not be checked here. Including both end residues, the CDR3 is 20 amino acids long. CDR1 is SGHTA, CDR2 FQGNSA, per germline. The CDR3 protein is CASSFYICSATTGLNSPLHF.

The V call is TRBV29-1, the J call TRBJ2-5, with D possibly TRBD2 on 6 matching bases. Germline V gives CDR1 SQVTM, CDR2 ANQGSEA. The CDR3 is 12 amino acids. In DNA form, the CDR3 reads TGCAGAGCAAGCCGGGAGTTGAAGACCCAGTACTTC. The encoded protein is CRASRELKTQYF.

This clonotype was recorded at least ten times. This chain links TRBV20-1 with TRBJ2-7, with D perhaps TRBD2 (7 bases). This CDR3 comprises 11 residues. V shed 6 bases and J shed 5 bases, with 11 bases lying between them. Germline V gene lookup returns CDR1 DFQATT and CDR2 SNEGSKA (reference sequence). CDR3 amino acids: CSAGGGHEQYF. In nucleotides, the CDR3 is TGCAGTGCGGGGGGGGGCCACGAGCAGTACTTC.

This clonotype occurred many times. The chain joins TRBV5-1 to TRBJ2-2, with 8 bases matching TRBD1. The CDR3 consists of 15 residues. V was pared by 4 bases and J by 3 bases, with 5 bases of the junction left unmatched. Germline V gives CDR1 SGHRS, CDR2 YFSETQ. The CDR3 region is CASSPRTGYTGELFF. CDR3 nucleotides: TGCGCCAGCAGCCCCCGGACAGGGTACACCGGGGAGCTGTTTTTT.

This clonotype was recorded many times. CDR3 in DNA: TGTGCCAGCAGTTTCAGGGCTAGCGGGAAAGGTGAGCAGTACTTC. The encoded protein is CASSFRASGKGEQYF. The chain recombines TRBV12-3 or TRBV12-4 with TRBJ2-7, with 9 positions matching TRBD2. This CDR3 spans 15 amino acids. V gave up 3 bases and J gave up 7 bases; unmatched junction bases: 10.

This clonotype was seen many times. The chain is built from TRBV5-4 and TRBJ2-7; no clear D. The CDR3 spans 13 residues. Trimming left V 3 bases short and J 7 bases short, with 14 bases between. Germline CDR1 and CDR2: SGHNT and YYREEE (reference sequence). CDR3 in amino acids: CASSSDTMWEQYF. The CDR3 DNA reads as TGTGCCAGCAGCTCAGATACCATGTGGGAGCAGTACTTC. Full variable domain (missing parts from reference TRBV5-4 and TRBJ2-7): ETGVTQSPTHLIKTRGQQVTLRCSSQSGHNTVSWYQQALGQGPQFIFQYYREEENGRGNFPPRFSGLQFPNYSSELNVNALELDDSALYLCASSSDTMWEQYFGPGTRLTVT.

Ten or more counts support this clonotype. The chain couples TRBV12-3 or TRBV12-4 to TRBJ2-5, with D perhaps given as TRBD1 or TRBD2 (5 bases each). This CDR3 is built from 15 residues. Trimming shortened V by 5 bases and J by 3 bases, and 16 bases separated the two germline ends. Written as DNA, the CDR3 is TGTGCCAGCAGTCCCCAGGGACCAACAAAAGAGACCCAGTACTTC. Its protein is CASSPQGPTKETQYF.

This clonotype occurred many times. The genes are TRBV6-1 and TRBJ2-2; D unclear. The CDR3 is 13 amino acids. The germline V and J ends were trimmed by 6 bases and 0 bases, with 5 bases remaining between them. Germline CDR1 reads MNHNS; CDR2 reads SASEGT. The CDR3 DNA sequence: TGTGCCAGCAGGGGGTCGAACACCGGGGAGCTGTTTTTT. Amino acid sequence: CASRGSNTGELFF.

In this sample, this clonotype turned up many times. The chain combines TRBV20-1 with TRBJ2-5; 15 nucleotides agree with TRBD2. Trimming cost V 3 bases and J 5 bases; bases outside gene matches: 1. This CDR3 is 14 amino acids long. Germline values: CDR1 DFQATT, CDR2 SNEGSKA (reference sequence). The CDR3 region has the DNA TGCAGTGCTAGTGGGACTAGCGGGGGGGAGACCCAGTACTTC. Translated: CSASGTSGGETQYF.

This clonotype was observed at least ten times. The V call is TRBV19, the J call TRBJ1-2; 11 bases align to TRBD1. CDR1 and CDR2 (germline): LNHDA, SQIVND (reference sequence). With V trimmed by 7 bases and J by 6 bases, 7 bases remained unmatched. There are 14 residues in the CDR3. In DNA, the CDR3 is TGTGCCAGTACTCACTTGGGACAGGGGGATGGCTACACCTTC. Translation: CASTHLGQGDGYTF. Variable domain in full (rest from reference TRBV19 and TRBJ1-2): DGGITQSPKYLFRKEGQNVTLSCEQNLNHDAMYWYRQDPGQGLRLIYYSQIVNDFQKGDIAEGYSVSREKKESFPLTVTSAQKNPTAFYLCASTHLGQGDGYTFGSGTRLTVV.

This clonotype was picked up many times. The CDR3 DNA reads TGTGCCAGCAGGCAGGGACTTGGATTTGTCACTGAAGCTTTCTTT. This sequence encodes CASRQGLGFVTEAFF. The chain has TRBV2 and TRBJ1-1; D perhaps matches TRBD1 (5 bases). Deletions cut 6 bases from V and 4 bases from J, with 18 bases between. From germline, CDR1 is SNHLY and CDR2 FYNNEI. The CDR3 loop spans 15 amino acids.

This clonotype is labeled medium-sized. Germline is not matched at one junction end, which may reflect a read error. CDR3 residues: CASSPIPRELSF. For the CDR3, the DNA is TGTGCCAGCAGCCCGATCCCCCGGGAGCTCTCTTTT. The chain employs TRBV3-1 and TRBJ1-1; D is undetermined. The V gene's germline CDR1 is LGHDT and CDR2 YNNKEL (reference sequence). This CDR3 has 12 amino acids.

This clonotype appeared once. V and J are TRBV7-2 and TRBJ2-1, with unresolved D. The CDR3 has 12 residues. V lost 4 bases and J lost 13, with 14 bases in between. Germline V gene data show CDR1 as SGHTA and CDR2 as FQGNSA. CDR3 nucleotide sequence: TGTGCCAGCAGCTCCCTAGGGCTTAGTCAGTTCTTC. This sequence encodes CASSSLGLSQFF.

This clonotype is judged medium-sized (0.01 to 0.1%). The chain joins TRBV10-3 to TRBJ1-1; D gene ambiguous. Germline assignment: CDR1 ENHRY and CDR2 SYGVKD. Trimming cost V 2 bases and J 0 bases, with 4 bases left between them. The CDR3 is 13 residues long. CDR3 amino acids: CAISEGVNTEAFF. The CDR3 region has the DNA TGTGCCATCAGTGAGGGAGTGAACACTGAAGCTTTCTTT.

This clonotype was recorded at least ten times. The genes are TRBV20-1 and TRBJ2-2; no clear D gene. The germline V gene encodes CDR1 DFQATT and CDR2 SNEGSKA (reference sequence). This CDR3 comprises 13 residues. The V end lost 5 bases, the J end lost 4 bases, and 11 bases lay between the germline ends. In nucleotides, the CDR3 is TGCAGTGCTCCGTCTACGGGCACCGGGGAGCTGTTTTTT. Protein product: CSAPSTGTGELFF.

The sample holds many counts of this clonotype. The genes are TRBV29-1 and TRBJ2-1, with D perhaps matching TRBD1 (5 bases). From germline, CDR1 is SQVTM and CDR2 ANQGSEA. The V and J ends lost 3 bases and 0 bases respectively, with 18 bases between them. The length of the CDR3 is 17 residues. The CDR3 reads CSVEWGRRFSSYNEQFF. In DNA form, the CDR3 reads TGCAGCGTTGAGTGGGGCCGGAGATTTAGCTCCTACAATGAGCAGTTCTTC.

This clonotype was detected many times. This chain uses TRBV4-2 with TRBJ2-3, with TRBD2 identical over 12 bases. This CDR3 region has 16 residues. The J segment lost 6 bases and the V segment lost 4 bases, leaving 8 bases of the junction unmatched. Germline-derived CDR1 and CDR2 are LGHNA and YNFKEQ. In nucleotides, the CDR3 is TGTGCCAGCAGCCCCCTAGCGGGGGGGCTCGGGGATACGCAGTATTTT. It specifies CASSPLAGGLGDTQYF.

The table lists this clonotype with many counts. The chain employs TRBV5-1 and TRBJ2-5; 8 bases line up with TRBD2. J gave up 5 bases and V 1 base, and 13 bases lay outside the gene matches. The CDR3 covers 17 residues. Germline assignment: CDR1 SGHRS and CDR2 YFSETQ. CDR3 region: CASSLSGAGVGRETQYF. The CDR3 DNA follows: TGCGCCAGCAGCTTGTCCGGAGCGGGAGTGGGCCGCGAGACCCAGTACTTC.

This clonotype was observed many times. The junction and the germline gene differ at one end; a read error may be behind it. This chain links TRBV6-1 with TRBJ2-3; D gene ambiguous. Germline V gene lookup returns CDR1 MNHNS and CDR2 SASEGT. The CDR3 is 15 residues long. The DNA for the CDR3 is TGTGCCAGCAGAGAAGGCCGGACCTCCGTCGATACGCAGTATTTT. Translation gives CASREGRTSVDTQYF.

This clonotype was observed many times. The CDR3 sequence is CASNPYPGPGDEQYF. CDR3 nucleotides: TGTGCCAGCAACCCCTACCCGGGGCCCGGCGACGAGCAGTACTTC. The V gene is TRBV27, the J gene TRBJ2-7; D possibly uses TRBD1 or TRBD2 (5 bases each). In germline, CDR1 is MNHEY, CDR2 SMNVEV (reference sequence). Trimming pared 7 bases from V and 5 bases from J, leaving 21 bases between. CDR3 length: 15 residues.